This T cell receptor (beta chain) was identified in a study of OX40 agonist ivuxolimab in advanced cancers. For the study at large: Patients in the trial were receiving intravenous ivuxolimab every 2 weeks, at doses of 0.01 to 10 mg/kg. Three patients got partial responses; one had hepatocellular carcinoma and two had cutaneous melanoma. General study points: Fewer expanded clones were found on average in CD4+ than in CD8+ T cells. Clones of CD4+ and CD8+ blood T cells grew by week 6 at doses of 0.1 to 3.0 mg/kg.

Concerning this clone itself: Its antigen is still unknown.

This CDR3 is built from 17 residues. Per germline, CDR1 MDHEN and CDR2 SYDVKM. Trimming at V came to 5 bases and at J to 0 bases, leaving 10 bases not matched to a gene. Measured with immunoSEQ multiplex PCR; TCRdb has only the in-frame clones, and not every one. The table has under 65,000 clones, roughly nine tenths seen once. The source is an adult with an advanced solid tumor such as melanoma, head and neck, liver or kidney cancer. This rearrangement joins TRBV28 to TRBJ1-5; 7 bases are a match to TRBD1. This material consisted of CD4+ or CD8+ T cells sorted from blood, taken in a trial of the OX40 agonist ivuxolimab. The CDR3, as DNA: TGTGCCAGCAGTAGGGGGACAGTCCCCGATAGCAATCAGCCCCAGCATTTT. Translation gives CASSRGTVPDSNQPQHF.